These 32 T cell receptor beta chains share one sample of origin, sequenced in a study of cytomegalovirus exposure and HLA in healthy donors. The PCR contained 60 Vbeta and 13 Jbeta primers. Sequenced by immunoSEQ multiplex PCR; TCRdb stores in-frame clones only, minus some. The data contain over 55,000 clones, over 75% of them seen just once; the ten biggest clones take up roughly 1.4%. Material for sequencing was PBMCs. The receptors here all came from a man younger than 35 in good health and CMV-seronegative.

Remarks on this clone: This sample also contains other DNA sequences that code for the same CDR3. The rearrangement uses TRBV29-1 and TRBJ2-2; D is undetermined. Trimming stripped 6 bases from V and 5 bases from J, with 4 bases between. Germline CDR1 is SQVTM and CDR2 is ANQGSEA. The CDR3 runs 10 residues. The chain's CDR3 is CSVQTGELFF. The CDR3 nucleotides are TGCAGCGTCCAAACCGGGGAGCTGTTTTTT.

The chain carries TRBV12-5 and TRBJ2-1, with D unresolved. CDR1 and CDR2 from the germline V gene are LGHNT and FRNRAP. The CDR3 is 11 amino acids. Trimming cost V 4 bases and J 9 bases, with 7 bases left between them. CDR3 in amino acids: CASGSSPEQFF. CDR3 nucleotides: TGTGCTAGTGGTTCGAGTCCTGAGCAGTTCTTC.

This clone was counted only a few times. The V gene is TRBV6-1, the J gene TRBJ2-7; no clear D. This CDR3 region has 13 residues. Trimming took off 3 bases at V and 0 bases at J, with 6 bases between the two ends. Germline values: CDR1 MNHNS, CDR2 SASEGT. The CDR3 reads CASSERHSYEQYF. The CDR3 coding sequence is TGTGCCAGCAGTGAGAGGCACTCCTACGAGCAGTACTTC.

V is TRBV27 and J is TRBJ2-1, with D perhaps matching TRBD2 (5 bases). CDR3 length: 14 amino acids. Germline V gene lookup returns CDR1 MNHEY and CDR2 SMNVEV (reference sequence). V was shortened by 6 bases and J by 3 bases, with 12 bases between the two germline ends. The CDR3 is CASSSSGLYNEQFF. CDR3 DNA: TGTGCCAGCAGCTCCTCCGGACTCTACAATGAGCAGTTCTTC.

The chain's CDR3 is CASQDRLNTEAFF. The DNA for the CDR3 is TGTGCCAGCCAAGACAGACTGAACACTGAAGCTTTCTTT. The J gene is TRBJ1-1, the V gene TRBV28; a weak D match, TRBD1 (5 bases). With 8 bases removed from V and 0 bases from J, the gap between germline ends came to 10 bases. Germline loops: CDR1 MDHEN, CDR2 SYDVKM. The CDR3 consists of 13 residues.

V usage is TRBV18 and J usage is TRBJ2-5; D remains ambiguous. The length of the CDR3 is 11 residues. V lost 5 bases and J 4 bases, leaving 5 bases between the germline ends. CDR1 and CDR2 from the germline V gene are KGHSH and LQKENI. The CDR3 region is CASSGGETQYF. The CDR3 DNA reads as TGTGCCAGCTCAGGCGGAGAGACCCAGTACTTC.

The chain links TRBV27 to TRBJ1-1; D might be TRBD1 (5 bases). Trimming removed 5 bases at V and 5 bases at J, with 15 bases between. The CDR3 has 14 amino acids. Per germline, CDR1 MNHEY and CDR2 SMNVEV (reference sequence). CDR3 DNA: TGTGCCAGCAGTCCCGGGACGGCGGGAACTGAAGCTTTCTTT. Translation gives CASSPGTAGTEAFF.

The chain recombines TRBV28 with TRBJ2-3; 9 nucleotides align to TRBD2. The CDR3 covers 13 residues. CDR1 is MDHEN and CDR2 is SYDVKM in the germline V gene. V was pared by 10 bases and J by 3 bases, with 5 bases of the junction left unmatched. The CDR3 DNA reads TGTGCCACGCGGGGGGGCTCGACAGATACGCAGTATTTT. It encodes CATRGGSTDTQYF. Full variable domain (outside the CDR3, taken from reference TRBV28 and TRBJ2-3): DVKVTQSSRYLVKRTGEKVFLECVQDMDHENMFWYRQDPGLGLRLIYFSYDVKMKEKGDIPEGYSVSREKKERFSLILESASTNQTSMYLCATRGGSTDTQYFGPGTRLTVL.

The CDR3 spells CASSDLPRETQYF. The DNA for the CDR3 is TGTGCCAGCAGTGATCTACCGCGAGAGACCCAGTACTTC. The V gene is TRBV2, the J gene TRBJ2-5; D gene ambiguous. Trimming removed 3 bases at V and 4 bases at J, with 9 bases between. There are 13 residues in the CDR3. The germline CDR1 and CDR2 sequences are SNHLY and FYNNEI. The variable domain in full, completed from reference TRBV2 and TRBJ2-5, reads EPEVTQTPSHQVTQMGQEVILRCVPISNHLYFYWYRQILGQKVEFLVSFYNNEISEKSEIFDDQFSVERPDGSNFTLKIRSTKLEDSAMYFCASSDLPRETQYFGPGTRLLVL.

The V gene is TRBV2, the J gene TRBJ1-1; D is perhaps TRBD1 (5 bases). Per the germline V gene, CDR1 is SNHLY and CDR2 is FYNNEI. This CDR3 comprises 16 residues. Trimming cost V 7 bases and J 5 bases, with 23 bases left between them. CDR3 DNA sequence: TGTGCCAGCACCAAGCGGGGGGACGGGTCGGGTACTGAAGCTTTCTTT. Protein sequence: CASTKRGDGSGTEAFF. The full variable domain, rest sourced from reference TRBV2 and TRBJ1-1, is EPEVTQTPSHQVTQMGQEVILRCVPISNHLYFYWYRQILGQKVEFLVSFYNNEISEKSEIFDDQFSVERPDGSNFTLKIRSTKLEDSAMYFCASTKRGDGSGTEAFFGQGTRLTVV.

V usage is TRBV30 and J usage is TRBJ1-2; 7 bases fit TRBD1. The CDR3 totals 13 residues. Germline trimming cut 1 base from V and 4 bases from J; bases unmatched to any gene: 3. Looked up from germline, CDR1 is GTSNPN and CDR2 is SVGIG (reference sequence). The CDR3 nucleotides read TGTGCCTGGAGTGAAGAGGGGGCCTATGGCTACACCTTC. Protein: CAWSEEGAYGYTF.

The chain recombines TRBV6-1 with TRBJ1-2, with a possible D match to TRBD1 (5 bases). V shed 7 bases and J shed 2 bases, with 11 bases lying between them. CDR1 is MNHNS, CDR2 SASEGT, per germline. The CDR3 has 13 residues. The CDR3 here is CASTVTVNYGYTF. For the CDR3, the DNA is TGTGCCAGCACCGTGACAGTAAACTATGGCTACACCTTC.

This clone was recorded only once. The gene calls are TRBV25-1 and TRBJ2-7; D call uncertain. CDR1 and CDR2 (germline): MGHDK, SYGVNS. The CDR3 sequence is 11 residues long. V was cut by 8 bases and J by 2 bases, with 7 bases left in between. DNA for the CDR3: TGTGCCAGCCGTGTAGCCTACGAGCAGTACTTC. It codes for CASRVAYEQYF.

In its sample, this clone was seen once. This chain uses TRBV7-9 with TRBJ1-6; D is perhaps TRBD1 (6 bases). Germline V gene data show CDR1 as SEHNR and CDR2 as FQNEAQ (reference sequence). The CDR3 consists of 17 residues. Trimming pared 5 bases from V and 7 bases from J, leaving 21 bases between. CDR3 sequence: CASSAQRQGYVNSPLHF. The DNA of the CDR3 is TGTGCCAGCAGCGCCCAGCGGCAGGGGTATGTGAATTCACCCCTCCACTTT.

The chain couples TRBV5-1 to TRBJ2-6; D remains ambiguous. The CDR3 totals 16 residues. In germline, CDR1 is SGHRS, CDR2 YFSETQ. The V end lost 4 bases, the J end lost 2 bases, and 13 bases lay between the germline ends. The CDR3 DNA reads as TGCGCCAGCAGCCCACCGGGTCTCGCTGGGGCCAACGTCCTGACTTTC. This gives the protein CASSPPGLAGANVLTF.

This chain connects TRBV21-1 to TRBJ1-5. TRBV21-1 is recorded as a pseudogene. The CDR3 spans 14 residues. CDR3 in amino acids: CASSTRPQGEPQHF. The CDR3 coding sequence is TGTGCCAGCAGCACAAGGCCTCAAGGAGAGCCCCAGCATTTT.

The V call is TRBV9, the J call TRBJ2-7; possibly TRBD1 for D (5 bases). Germline CDR1 reads SGDLS; CDR2 reads YYNGEE. V was trimmed by 0 bases and J by 5 bases, leaving 12 bases between them. CDR3 length equals 14 residues. Here the CDR3 DNA reads TGTGCCAGCAGCGTAGCCGGGTTCAGGGACGAGCAGTACTTC. Its protein is CASSVAGFRDEQYF. The full variable domain, completed using reference TRBV9 and TRBJ2-7, is DSGVTQTPKHLITATGQRVTLRCSPRSGDLSVYWYQQSLDQGLQFLIQYYNGEERAKGNILERFSAQQFPDLHSELNLSSLELGDSALYFCASSVAGFRDEQYFGPGTRLTVT.

The V gene is TRBV7-2, the J gene TRBJ2-7; D perhaps matches TRBD2 (7 bases). The CDR3 runs 12 residues. CDR1 is SGHTA and CDR2 is FQGNSA in the germline V gene. V was clipped by 6 bases and J by 6 bases, with 12 bases between them. CDR3 nucleotide sequence: TGTGCCAGCAGTCACAGGGAGGGCGAGCAGTACTTC. It codes for CASSHREGEQYF.

The sample holds a few counts of this clone. J is TRBJ1-1 and V is TRBV6-1, with 7 bases identical to TRBD1. The V and J ends lost 7 bases and 3 bases, in that order; junction bases with no gene match: 5. The CDR3 spans 13 residues. Looked up from germline, CDR1 is MNHNS and CDR2 is SASEGT. Here the CDR3 reads CASTGGVDTEAFF. The CDR3 DNA reads TGTGCCAGCACAGGGGGTGTGGACACTGAAGCTTTCTTT.

DNA for the CDR3: TGTGCCAGCAGGCTACAGGGTATGGCTGAAGCTTTCTTT. Amino acids: CASRLQGMAEAFF. The rearrangement uses TRBV28 and TRBJ1-1, with D possibly being TRBD1 (6 bases). The V gene lost 6 bases and the J gene lost 6 bases, with 14 bases spanning the gap. Germline CDR1 MDHEN, CDR2 SYDVKM. The CDR3 loop spans 13 amino acids.

The chain uses TRBV6-1 and TRBJ2-3, with D possibly TRBD1 on 7 matching bases. Trimming removed 8 bases at V and 2 bases at J, with 20 bases between. CDR1 is MNHNS and CDR2 is SASEGT in the germline V gene. CDR3 length: 16 amino acids. The CDR3 DNA reads as TGTGCCAGCTGTGGGGGGAGGACAGGAGCCACAGATACGCAGTATTTT. It is translated as CASCGGRTGATDTQYF.

The chain links TRBV7-9 to TRBJ1-4, with unresolved D. Germline V CDR1 and CDR2: SEHNR, FQNEAQ (reference sequence). This CDR3 spans 14 amino acids. Trimming removed 0 bases at V and 6 bases at J, with 8 bases between. CDR3 sequence reads: CASSLALGDEKLFF. DNA of the CDR3: TGTGCCAGCAGCTTAGCTCTCGGGGATGAAAAACTGTTTTTT. The complete variable domain, with remaining parts taken from reference TRBV7-9 and TRBJ1-4, reads DTGVSQNPRHKITKRGQNVTFRCDPISEHNRLYWYRQTLGQGPEFLTYFQNEAQLEKSRLLSDRFSAERPKGSFSTLEIQRTEQGDSAMYLCASSLALGDEKLFFGSGTQLSVL.

J is TRBJ1-3 and V is TRBV7-8; D possibly corresponds to TRBD1 (6 bases). Germline CDR1 reads SGHVS; CDR2 reads FQNEAQ. The CDR3 length is 14 residues. Trimming stripped 3 bases from V and 1 base from J, with 7 bases between. The CDR3 DNA reads TGTGCCAGCAGCTTTACAGGGTCTGGAAACACCATATATTTT. Its translation is CASSFTGSGNTIYF. The entire variable domain, with the rest obtained from reference TRBV7-8 and TRBJ1-3, is as follows: GAGVSQSPRYKVAKRGQDVALRCDPISGHVSLFWYQQALGQGPEFLTYFQNEAQLDKSGLPSDRFFAERPEGSVSTLKIQRTQQEDSAVYLCASSFTGSGNTIYFGEGSWLTVV.

This chain joins TRBV9 and TRBJ2-7; the D gene is possibly TRBD2 (5 bases). Between the trimmed V and J ends, which lost 0 bases and 7 bases, there was a span of 11 bases. Germline lookup yields CDR1 SGDLS and CDR2 YYNGEE. CDR3 length: 13 residues. CDR3: CASSVGTGGEQYF. CDR3 in DNA: TGTGCCAGCAGCGTAGGGACGGGCGGGGAGCAGTACTTC. Looking up the rest from reference TRBV9 and TRBJ2-7 gives the full variable domain: DSGVTQTPKHLITATGQRVTLRCSPRSGDLSVYWYQQSLDQGLQFLIQYYNGEERAKGNILERFSAQQFPDLHSELNLSSLELGDSALYFCASSVGTGGEQYFGPGTRLTVT.

This clone occurred a few times. The chain recombines TRBV6-1 with TRBJ2-7; D is unresolved. CDR1 is MNHNS, CDR2 SASEGT, per germline. V was shortened by 7 bases and J by 5 bases, with 21 bases between the two germline ends. The CDR3 has 15 amino acids. The CDR3, as DNA: TGTGCCAGCATGGTTCTCCCCCTTTTGGGCGACGAGCAGTACTTC. Translating gives CASMVLPLLGDEQYF.

The genes are TRBV2 and TRBJ1-1, with D perhaps TRBD1 (6 bases). V was shortened by 4 bases and J by 3 bases, with 12 bases between the two germline ends. The CDR3 totals 14 residues. Germline values: CDR1 SNHLY, CDR2 FYNNEI. This CDR3 is CASSGQGRDTEAFF. For the CDR3, the DNA is TGTGCCAGCAGTGGCCAGGGGCGCGACACTGAAGCTTTCTTT.

This clone appeared a single time. The chain carries TRBV25-1 and TRBJ1-2, with D possibly TRBD1 on 6 matching bases. This CDR3 region has 14 residues. V lost 5 bases, J lost 8 bases, and 18 bases lay in between. Per germline, CDR1 MGHDK and CDR2 SYGVNS. CDR3 sequence reads: CASSPDEGDEGYTF. The CDR3 DNA reads as TGTGCCAGCAGTCCTGATGAGGGGGATGAGGGCTACACCTTC.

The chain uses TRBV6-5 and TRBJ2-3; possibly TRBD2 for D (5 bases). Germline assignment: CDR1 MNHEY and CDR2 SVGAGI. The V and J ends lost 6 bases and 4 bases respectively, with 5 bases between them. The CDR3 covers 11 residues. CDR3: CASRGADTQYF. CDR3 sequence (DNA): TGTGCCAGCAGGGGAGCAGATACGCAGTATTTT.

The V call is TRBV9, the J call TRBJ2-7, with TRBD1 identical over 9 bases. The CDR3 is 13 residues long. The germline CDR1 and CDR2 sequences are SGDLS and YYNGEE. V shed 7 bases, J shed 4 bases, and the junction held 6 bases outside the gene matches. The CDR3: CASSGQGNYEQYF. In DNA form, the CDR3 reads TGTGCCAGCTCCGGACAGGGGAATTACGAGCAGTACTTC.

The chain recombines TRBV5-4 with TRBJ1-1; 7 positions agree with TRBD1. V lost 4 bases to trimming and J lost 3 bases; unmatched junction nucleotides: 9. From germline, CDR1 is SGHNT and CDR2 YYREEE (reference sequence). The CDR3 length is 15 residues. CDR3 region: CASSRYGQGDTEAFF. The CDR3 DNA reads TGTGCCAGCAGCCGGTATGGCCAGGGGGACACTGAAGCTTTCTTT.

The chain recombines TRBV7-3 with TRBJ1-1; D perhaps matches TRBD1 (6 bases). V was pared by 5 bases and J by 5 bases, with 15 bases between. The CDR3 runs 14 residues. Germline CDR1 is SGHTA and CDR2 is FQGTGA. CDR3 amino acids: CASSPGTIGTEAFF. CDR3 nucleotide sequence: TGTGCCAGCAGCCCCGGGACAATCGGGACTGAAGCTTTCTTT.

The gene calls are TRBV10-1 and TRBJ1-2; maybe TRBD1 (6 bases). The CDR3 is 13 residues long. V shed 2 bases and J shed 2 bases, with 6 bases lying between them. Per the germline V gene, CDR1 is WNHNN and CDR2 is SYGVQD (reference sequence). The CDR3 DNA follows: TGCGCCAGCAGTGAGGGACAGAACTATGGCTACACCTTC. This encodes CASSEGQNYGYTF.